This T cell receptor beta chain came from a study of vaccination and CD4 T cells after COVID-19. Study details: Participants were administered two doses of either the BNT162b2 or the mRNA-1273 vaccine.

The CDR3 totals 13 residues. The trim removed 6 bases at V and 15 bases at J, leaving 9 bases unmatched. CDR1 and CDR2 from the germline V gene are MNHEY and SMNVEV (reference sequence). The sample's treatment: approximately nine-day PBMC culture with coronavirus spike peptide pools or control peptides (ViraFEST assay). Sequencing of the DNA from cultured CD4+ T cells was carried out with the Oncomine TCR Beta short-read assay. Each CDR3 protein is one row after TCRdb ran MiXCR on the PCR reads. The table has approximately 15,000 distinct CDR3 sequences, about 59% seen once. About this clonotype itself: Antigen: not known.

This chain links TRBV27 with TRBJ2-1; 12 nucleotides agree with TRBD1. The origin of this receptor is a human donor who had recovered from COVID-19. The sequencing here drew on CD4+ T cells from blood, cultured in vitro, taken before SARS-CoV-2 vaccination. CDR3 in DNA: TGTGCCAGCAGGGAGGGACAGGGGGCCAACGGGTTCTTC. Amino acid sequence: CASREGQGANGFF.